What follows are 5 T cell receptor beta chains derived from one specimen sequenced in a study of blood T cells in healthy people across ages. A sample-barcoded 5' primer and a J-beta primer mix were used in a second PCR of about 7 to 12 cycles. TCRdb re-derived calls from the 5' RACE reads in MiXCR, one entry per CDR3 protein. In the table there are about 620,000 distinct CDR3 sequences, under 25% of which are singletons. Sequences were obtained from blood. The receptors shown here come from a man between 65 and 85 years old in good health.

This clonotype was counted only a few times. The V and J genes are TRBV20-1 and TRBJ2-1; TRBD2 aligns across 14 bases. Germline V gives CDR1 DFQATT, CDR2 SNEGSKA (reference sequence). V lost 5 bases, J lost 7 bases, and 10 bases stayed unmatched. The length of the CDR3 is 16 residues. CDR3 sequence (DNA): TGCAGTGCTCCTGGGGGGGGGACTAGCGGGAGTAATGAGCAGTTCTTC. Translation gives CSAPGGGTSGSNEQFF.

The chain recombines TRBV6-1 with TRBJ2-5; no clear D gene. Gene TRBJ2-1 matches the end of the DNA better, so the J call may be wrong. The CDR3 spans 18 residues. Germline V gene data show CDR1 as MNHNS and CDR2 as SASEGT. CDR3 loop: CASRPGPLRHSNYNEQFF. The CDR3 bases are TGTGCCAGCAGGCCCGGGCCCCTGCGCCATTCCAACTACAATGAGCAGTTCTTC.

V is TRBV14 and J is TRBJ2-3; 7 bases map to TRBD2. V was clipped by 2 bases and J by 0 bases; unmatched bases: 5. The CDR3 is made up of 16 amino acids. CDR1 and CDR2 from the germline V gene are SGHDN and FVKESK. For the CDR3, the DNA is TGTGCCAGCAGCCAATGGGAGGGGTCTAGCACAGATACGCAGTATTTT. This gives the protein CASSQWEGSSTDTQYF.

This clonotype was detected many times. The chain uses TRBV5-1 and TRBJ1-4; 8 bases are a match to TRBD1. The CDR3 is made up of 15 amino acids. V was clipped by 4 bases and J by 3 bases; unmatched bases: 5. The V gene's germline CDR1 is SGHRS and CDR2 YFSETQ. The CDR3 spells CASSVGQGANEKLFF. CDR3 sequence (DNA): TGCGCCAGCAGCGTTGGACAGGGCGCTAATGAAAAACTGTTTTTT. Combining the CDR3 with reference TRBV5-1 and TRBJ1-4 gives the whole variable domain KAGVTQTPRYLIKTRGQQVTLSCSPISGHRSVSWYQQTPGQGLQFLFEYFSETQRNKGNFPGRFSGRQFSNSRSEMNVSTLELGDSALYLCASSVGQGANEKLFFGSGTQLSVL.

The genes are TRBV20-1 and TRBJ2-5; D is uncertain. The CDR3 covers 14 residues. The V and J ends lost 2 bases and 2 bases respectively, with 12 bases between them. Germline lookup yields CDR1 DFQATT and CDR2 SNEGSKA (reference sequence). CDR3 protein: CSARIGYSQETQYF. DNA of the CDR3: TGCAGTGCTAGAATCGGTTACTCTCAAGAGACCCAGTACTTC.